This TCR beta chain was recorded in a study of cytomegalovirus exposure and HLA in healthy donors. Study context: A data release that came early held roughly 85 million unique TCRs from HLA-typed donors.

This clone turned up a few times. The CDR3 contains 15 residues. Germline V gives CDR1 SGHRS, CDR2 YFSETQ. Germline trimming cut 3 bases from V and 4 bases from J; bases unmatched to any gene: 9. In the PCR, 60 Vbeta and 13 Jbeta primers were used. In the source study's methods: Unique TCR beta chains totaled some 78 million in a later count, with around 11 million of them shared. Sequencing was performed with immunoSEQ multiplex PCR; in TCRdb, only in-frame clones are kept and a portion is missing. The V and J calls and the clone size are those of that table, but D and trimming were determined from the DNA. This table has about 180,000 clones, more than 75% appearing once.

This TCR was recovered from a woman aged 25 to 39 in good health and CMV-seropositive. The specimen sequenced was PBMCs. The chain combines TRBV5-1 with TRBJ2-7; 8 bases agree with TRBD1. This CDR3 reads CASSSTGGSPYEQYF. Here the CDR3 DNA reads TGCGCCAGCAGCTCCACAGGGGGGTCTCCTTACGAGCAGTACTTC.